The T cell receptor (beta chain) under discussion was sequenced for a study of cytomegalovirus exposure and HLA in healthy donors. Overall study: Roughly 180 million T cells yielded some 100 million unique TCR beta sequences, as an earlier analysis found.

CDR1 is MNHEY, CDR2 SVGAGI, per germline. The CDR3 extends over 11 amino acids. Findings of the study overall: A later analysis found TCR association rates differed by HLA locus, highest for DRB1 and lowest for HLA-C.

Points on this clone: Its antigen is not known.

PCR employed 60 Vbeta and 13 Jbeta primers. Data came from immunoSEQ multiplex PCR; TCRdb stores just in-frame clones and leaves some out. Of tens of thousands of clones in the sample, more than 50% are singletons; the top ten hold 4.4%. The chain has TRBV6-5 and TRBJ2-5; TRBD1 is a possible D gene (6 bases). The tail of the sequence fits TRBJ2-7 better, so the J call may be wrong. The source is a male donor in good health and CMV-seropositive. Sample: PBMCs. The CDR3 sequence: CASGQSYEQYF. The CDR3, as DNA: TGTGCCAGCGGACAGTCCTACGAGCAGTACTTC.